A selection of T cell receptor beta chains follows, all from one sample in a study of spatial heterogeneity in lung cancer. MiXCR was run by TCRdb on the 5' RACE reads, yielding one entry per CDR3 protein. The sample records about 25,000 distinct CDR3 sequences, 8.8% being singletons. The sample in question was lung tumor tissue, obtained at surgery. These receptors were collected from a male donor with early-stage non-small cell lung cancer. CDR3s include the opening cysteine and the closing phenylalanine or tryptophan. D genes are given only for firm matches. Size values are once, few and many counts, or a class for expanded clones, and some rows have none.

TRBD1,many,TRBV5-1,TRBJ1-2,CASSFKTGAGYTF,TGCGCCAGCAGCTTCAAAACAGGGGCTGGCTACACCTTC
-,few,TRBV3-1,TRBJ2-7,CASSQAKGYEQYF,TGTGCCAGCAGCCAAGCAAAGGGGTACGAGCAGTACTTC
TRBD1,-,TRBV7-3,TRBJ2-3,CASSLTGTSDTQYF,TGTGCCAGCAGCCTGACAGGGACGTCAGATACGCAGTATTTT
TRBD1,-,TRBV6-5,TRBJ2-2,CASSYRALTGGPGELFF,TGTGCCAGCAGTTACAGGGCCCTCACAGGGGGCCCCGGGGAGCTGTTTTTT
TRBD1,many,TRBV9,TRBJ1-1,CASSSGQGNTEAFF,TGTGCCAGCAGTTCTGGACAGGGGAACACTGAAGCTTTCTTT
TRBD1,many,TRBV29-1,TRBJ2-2,CSAGQGHGELFF,TGCAGCGCTGGACAGGGGCACGGGGAGCTGTTTTTT
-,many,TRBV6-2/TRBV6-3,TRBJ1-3,CASSYAGRRGNTIYF,TGTGCCAGCAGTTACGCCGGTCGTCGGGGAAACACCATATATTTT
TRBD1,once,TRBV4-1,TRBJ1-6,CASSQETTGGAYNSPLHF,TGCGCCAGCAGCCAAGAAACCACAGGGGGCGCGTATAATTCACCCCTCCACTTT
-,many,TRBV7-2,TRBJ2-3,CASSLLGSNTQYF,TGTGCCAGCAGCTTACTCGGCTCAAATACGCAGTATTTT
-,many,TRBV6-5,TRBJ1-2,CASSYGGSDGYTF,TGTGCCAGCAGTTATGGTGGGTCGGATGGCTACACCTTC
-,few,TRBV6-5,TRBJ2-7,CASRSGDRTYEQYF,TGTGCCAGCAGGAGCGGTGACAGGACCTACGAGCAGTACTTC
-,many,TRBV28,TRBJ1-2,CASSDGNNYGYTF,TGTGCCAGCAGTGACGGAAATAACTATGGCTACACCTTC
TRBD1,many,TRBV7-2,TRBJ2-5,CASSLDRGQETQYF,TGTGCCAGCAGCCTCGACAGGGGACAAGAGACCCAGTACTTC
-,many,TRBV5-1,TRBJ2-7,CASSRGDRTYEQYF,TGCGCCAGCAGCAGGGGGGACAGAACCTACGAGCAGTACTTC
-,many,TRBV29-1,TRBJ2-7,CSVVAGSSYEQYF,TGCAGCGTTGTGGCGGGGAGCTCCTACGAGCAGTACTTC
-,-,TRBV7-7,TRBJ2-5,CASSLSGVGETQYF,TGTGCCAGCAGCTTATCTGGGGTGGGGGAGACCCAGTACTTC
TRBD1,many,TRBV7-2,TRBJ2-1,CASSLLQGAVRDNEQFF,TGTGCCAGCAGCTTACTACAGGGGGCAGTACGGGACAATGAGCAGTTCTTC
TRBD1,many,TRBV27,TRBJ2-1,CASSYLPGQFHEQFF,TGTGCCAGCAGTTACCTTCCGGGACAGTTCCATGAGCAGTTCTTC
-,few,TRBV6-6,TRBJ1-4,CASIHFLGNEKLFF,TGTGCCAGCATCCACTTCCTGGGAAATGAAAAACTGTTTTTT
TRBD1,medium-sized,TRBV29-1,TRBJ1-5,CSVALGQGRQPQHF,TGCAGCGTCGCTCTTGGACAGGGGCGTCAGCCCCAGCATTTT
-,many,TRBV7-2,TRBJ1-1,CASSRMMNTEAFF,TGTGCCAGCAGTCGGATGATGAACACTGAAGCTTTCTTT
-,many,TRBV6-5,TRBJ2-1,CASSYRGEQFF,TGTGCCAGCAGTTACAGGGGTGAGCAGTTCTTC
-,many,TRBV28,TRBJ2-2,CASSLGQGDAGELFF,TGTGCCAGCAGTTTGGGTCAGGGAGACGCCGGGGAGCTGTTTTTT
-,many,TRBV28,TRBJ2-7,CASSSTIEDYEQYF,TGTGCCAGCAGTTCGACTATAGAGGACTACGAGCAGTACTTC
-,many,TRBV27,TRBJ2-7,CASSWTDWDEQYF,TGTGCCAGCAGTTGGACAGACTGGGACGAGCAGTACTTC
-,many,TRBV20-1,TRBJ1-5,CSASNGNQPQHF,TGCAGTGCGAGCAATGGCAATCAGCCCCAGCATTTT
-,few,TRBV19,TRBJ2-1,CASTLSASAEYNEQFF,TGTGCCAGCACCCTCTCGGCGTCAGCGGAATACAATGAGCAGTTCTTC
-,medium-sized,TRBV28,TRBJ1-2,CASLGINYGYTF,TGTGCCAGCTTAGGGATTAACTATGGCTACACCTTC
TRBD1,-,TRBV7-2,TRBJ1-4,CASSLWGQGSEKLFF,TGTGCCAGCAGTCTGTGGGGACAGGGGAGTGAAAAACTGTTTTTT
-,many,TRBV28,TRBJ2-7,CASSPFGGVYEQYF,TGTGCCAGCAGTCCCTTCGGGGGAGTCTACGAGCAGTACTTC
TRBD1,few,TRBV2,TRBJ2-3,CASRDRGDTQYF,TGTGCCAGCCGGGACAGAGGGGATACGCAGTATTTT
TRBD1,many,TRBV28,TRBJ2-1,CASTPGTGEYNEQFF,TGTGCCAGCACCCCCGGGACAGGGGAATACAATGAGCAGTTCTTC
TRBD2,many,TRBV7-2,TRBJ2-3,CASSLGPSGLTTDTQYF,TGTGCCAGCAGCTTAGGGCCTAGCGGGCTTACCACAGATACGCAGTATTTT
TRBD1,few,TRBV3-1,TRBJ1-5,CASSLGTGQNQPQHF,TGTGCCAGCAGCCTGGGGACAGGGCAAAATCAGCCCCAGCATTTT
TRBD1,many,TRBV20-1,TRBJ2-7,CSPRQGGYEQYF,TGCAGTCCCAGACAGGGGGGCTACGAGCAGTACTTC
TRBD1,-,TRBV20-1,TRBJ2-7,CSARRGGQHYEQYF,TGCAGTGCTAGACGAGGGGGACAGCACTACGAGCAGTACTTC
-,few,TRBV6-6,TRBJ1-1,CASSYSEIPEAFF,TGTGCCAGCAGTTATAGTGAGATCCCTGAAGCTTTCTTT
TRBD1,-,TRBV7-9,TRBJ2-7,CASSLGPGQGRYEQYF,TGTGCCAGCAGCTTAGGCCCGGGACAGGGTAGATACGAGCAGTACTTC
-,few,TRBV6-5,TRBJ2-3,CASSYSGDYFADTQYF,TGTGCCAGCAGTTACTCGGGAGACTACTTCGCAGATACGCAGTATTTT
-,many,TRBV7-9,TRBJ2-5,CASSLKETQYF,TGTGCCAGCAGCTTAAAAGAGACCCAGTACTTC
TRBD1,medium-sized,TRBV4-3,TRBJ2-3,CASSQGSGGGTDTQYF,TGCGCCAGCAGCCAAGGCTCAGGGGGCGGGACAGATACGCAGTATTTT
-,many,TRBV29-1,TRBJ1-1,CSVDRGRGDTEAFF,TGCAGCGTGGACCGGGGACGAGGGGACACTGAAGCTTTCTTT
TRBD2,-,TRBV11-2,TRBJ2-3,CASSLSLIAGVTDTQYF,TGTGCCAGCAGCTTGAGCCTCATAGCGGGAGTCACAGATACGCAGTATTTT
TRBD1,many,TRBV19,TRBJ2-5,CASSDRGFQETQYF,TGTGCCAGTTCAGACAGGGGATTCCAAGAGACCCAGTACTTC
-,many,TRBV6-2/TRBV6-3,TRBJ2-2,CASSPGVTGELFF,TGTGCCAGCAGTCCAGGGGTAACCGGGGAGCTGTTTTTT
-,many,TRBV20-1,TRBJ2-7,CSAVRDRRTYEQYF,TGCAGTGCCGTCCGGGATCGAAGAACCTACGAGCAGTACTTC
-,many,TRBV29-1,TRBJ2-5,CSHPPNQYF,TGCAGCCATCCTCCGAACCAGTACTTC
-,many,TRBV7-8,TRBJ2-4,CASLGDIQYF,TGTGCCAGCCTAGGAGACATTCAGTACTTC
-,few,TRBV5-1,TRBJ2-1,CASSFQGGSSYNEQFF,TGCGCCAGCAGCTTCCAAGGGGGGAGCTCCTACAATGAGCAGTTCTTC
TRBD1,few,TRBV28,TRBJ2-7,CASSFRGQAYEQYF,TGTGCCAGCAGTTTCAGAGGACAGGCCTACGAGCAGTACTTC
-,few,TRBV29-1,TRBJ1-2,CSAGDITYGYTF,TGCAGCGCGGGGGACATAACCTATGGCTACACCTTC
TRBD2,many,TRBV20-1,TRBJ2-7,CSAIPSGSLLYEQYF,TGCAGTGCTATCCCCAGCGGGAGCCTTCTCTACGAGCAGTACTTC
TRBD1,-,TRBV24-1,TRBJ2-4,CATSDRGQGLAKNIQYF,TGTGCCACCAGTGATCGAGGACAGGGTCTAGCCAAAAACATTCAGTACTTC
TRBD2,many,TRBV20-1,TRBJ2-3,CSASPPLAGAFTDTQYF,TGCAGTGCTAGCCCCCCACTAGCGGGGGCGTTCACAGATACGCAGTATTTT
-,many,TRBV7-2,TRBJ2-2,CASSPGIATAGELFF,TGTGCCAGCAGCCCCGGGATAGCCACCGCCGGGGAGCTGTTTTTT